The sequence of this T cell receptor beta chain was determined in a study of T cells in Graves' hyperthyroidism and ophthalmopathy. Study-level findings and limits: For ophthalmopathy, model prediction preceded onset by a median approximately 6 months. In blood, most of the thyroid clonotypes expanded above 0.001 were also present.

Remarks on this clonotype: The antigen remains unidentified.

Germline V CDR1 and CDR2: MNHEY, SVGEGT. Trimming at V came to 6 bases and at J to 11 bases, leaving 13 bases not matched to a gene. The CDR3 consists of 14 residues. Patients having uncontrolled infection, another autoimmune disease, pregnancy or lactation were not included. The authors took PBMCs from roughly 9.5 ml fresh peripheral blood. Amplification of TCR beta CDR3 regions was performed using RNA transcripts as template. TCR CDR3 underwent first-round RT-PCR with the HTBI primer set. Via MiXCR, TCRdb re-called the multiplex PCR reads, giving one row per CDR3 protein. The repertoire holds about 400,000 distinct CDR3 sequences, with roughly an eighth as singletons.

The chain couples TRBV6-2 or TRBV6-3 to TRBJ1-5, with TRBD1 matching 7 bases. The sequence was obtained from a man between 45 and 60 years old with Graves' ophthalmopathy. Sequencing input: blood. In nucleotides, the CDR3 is TGTGCCAGCAGCTCCGGGACAGCCCGGTTGTCCCAGCATTTT. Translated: CASSSGTARLSQHF.